This record concerns one TCR beta chain sequence. The source of the sample is a study of blood T cells in healthy people across ages. Peripheral blood samples of around 9.3 milliliters were drawn from each donor. A J-beta primer mix and a sample-barcoded 5' primer were used in a second PCR of roughly 7 to 12 cycles. TCRdb reanalysed the 5' RACE reads using MiXCR and keeps one entry per CDR3 protein. The data show around 1.5 million distinct CDR3 sequences, 59% seen once. The ends were cut back, 4 bases at V and 9 bases at J, with 22 bases in the middle. The CDR3 runs 15 residues. CDR1 and CDR2 from the germline V gene are SGHRS and YFSETQ.

The gene calls are TRBV5-1 and TRBJ2-5, with D maybe TRBD1 (7 bases). This TCR was recovered from a man younger than 35 in good health. Sequenced input: blood. CDR3 in amino acids: CASSPTGQTSVSQYF. As DNA, the CDR3 is TGCGCCAGCAGCCCCACGGGACAGACTAGTGTGTCCCAGTACTTC.